Below are 13 T cell receptor beta chains sequenced from a single sample in a study of regulatory T cells in long-lasting Graves disease. Time point indicated: newly diagnosed GD, antithyroid drugs for less than 3 months. Extracted RNA from PBMCs served as the source of the TCR library. Combining iRepertoire HTBI primers with Arm-PCR of CDR3 regions, the authors built TCR beta libraries. TCRdb re-analysed the multiplex PCR reads in MiXCR, keeping a single row per CDR3 protein. The data hold approximately 470,000 distinct CDR3 sequences, with around 16% observed a single time. These data also formed part of another study, on T cells in Graves' hyperthyroidism and ophthalmopathy.

The sample here was peripheral blood mononuclear cells (PBMCs), taken at new diagnosis, from a patient treated with antithyroid drugs. All receptors derive from a man in his forties with Graves disease.

This clonotype was counted a few times. The chain uses TRBV12-3 or TRBV12-4 and TRBJ2-6; 10 bases fit TRBD1. The ends lost 6 bases at V and 0 bases at J; junction bases unmatched: 2. The CDR3 contains 16 residues. The CDR3 reads CASRDRGASGANVLTF. CDR3 sequence (DNA): TGTGCCAGCAGGGACAGGGGGGCCTCTGGGGCCAACGTCCTGACTTTC.

There are a few counts of this clonotype. The rearrangement links TRBV12-5 to TRBJ2-5, with a possible D match to TRBD2 (5 bases). The CDR3 length is 16 residues. CDR1 and CDR2 (germline): LGHNT, FRNRAP. Trimming took 3 bases from V and 3 from J, leaving 17 bases between them. In nucleotides, the CDR3 is TGTGCTAGTGGTTTAGGCCCTCTCGTGGGAGAAGAGACCCAGTACTTC. This sequence encodes CASGLGPLVGEETQYF.

This chain connects TRBV19 to TRBJ1-2, with D perhaps matching TRBD1 (5 bases). Germline V gene data show CDR1 as LNHDA and CDR2 as SQIVND (reference sequence). This CDR3 spans 15 amino acids. V lost 6 bases, J lost 1 base, and 15 bases lay in between. CDR3 protein: CASRTSDRNNYGYTF. The CDR3 nucleotides read TGTGCCAGTAGGACCAGCGACAGAAATAACTATGGCTACACCTTC.

A few counts support this clonotype. The J gene is TRBJ2-3, the V gene TRBV20-1; 11 bases line up with TRBD2. CDR3 length equals 15 residues. The V and J ends lost 6 bases and 7 bases, in that order; junction bases with no gene match: 12. Germline V gene data show CDR1 as DFQATT and CDR2 as SNEGSKA (reference sequence). In DNA, the CDR3 is TGCAGTGCCAGGGAGGTAGCGGGAGGGCCAAATACGCAGTATTTT. Its translation is CSAREVAGGPNTQYF.

This clonotype was found many times. The chain carries TRBV7-3 and TRBJ2-3, with no clear D. Trimming stripped 5 bases from V and 5 bases from J, with 11 bases between. Germline CDR1 reads SGHTA; CDR2 reads FQGTGA. The CDR3 has 13 residues. In DNA form, the CDR3 reads TGTGCCAGCAGCCCGACCCCTGGAGATACGCAGTATTTT. It translates to CASSPTPGDTQYF.

This clonotype was seen many times. This rearrangement joins TRBV27 to TRBJ2-5, with D uncertain. The V end lost 6 bases, the J end lost 5 bases, and 16 bases lay between the germline ends. Germline CDR1 MNHEY, CDR2 SMNVEV (reference sequence). CDR3 length: 14 residues. Written as DNA, the CDR3 is TGTGCCAGCAGAGAACTGGGTTCTCGGGAGACCCAGTACTTC. This encodes CASRELGSRETQYF.

This clonotype was detected ten times or more. The chain links TRBV20-1 to TRBJ1-1; D might be TRBD1 (5 bases). Between the trimmed V and J ends, which lost 4 bases and 5 bases, there was a span of 14 bases. The germline CDR1 and CDR2 sequences are DFQATT and SNEGSKA (reference sequence). The CDR3 spans 13 residues. This CDR3 is CSAIRQGGTEAFF. DNA of the CDR3: TGCAGTGCTATTCGGCAGGGCGGGACTGAAGCTTTCTTT.

A note on this clonotype: This may stem from a read error, because a much larger clone lies one nucleotide away. This chain joins TRBV5-1 and TRBJ2-3, with a possible D match to TRBD2 (6 bases). CDR1 is SGHRS, CDR2 YFSETQ, per germline. V lost 4 bases and J lost 2, with 17 bases in between. CDR3 length equals 16 residues. CDR3 sequence (DNA): TGCGCCAGCAGCGGAACGGGACTCTACATCACAGATACGCAGTATTTT. It is translated as CASSGTGLYITDTQYF.

This clonotype appeared many times. The chain couples TRBV20-1 to TRBJ2-5; D is uncertain. V was shortened by 3 bases and J by 4 bases, with 12 bases between the two germline ends. The germline V gene has CDR1 DFQATT and CDR2 SNEGSKA (reference sequence). CDR3 length: 13 amino acids. The CDR3 loop reads CSARNPRLETQYF. The DNA for the CDR3 is TGCAGTGCTAGGAACCCCCGCCTAGAGACCCAGTACTTC.

This chain joins TRBV19 and TRBJ2-3; no reliable D call. The V gene lost 7 bases and the J gene lost 0 bases, with 11 bases spanning the gap. Germline CDR1 is LNHDA and CDR2 is SQIVND (reference sequence). The length of the CDR3 is 14 residues. This CDR3 is CASISRKSTDTQYF. The CDR3 DNA is TGTGCCAGTATTTCAAGGAAAAGCACAGATACGCAGTATTTT.

There are many counts of this clonotype. The chain employs TRBV6-2 or TRBV6-3 and TRBJ2-1, with a weak D call TRBD2 (6 bases). Deletions cut 6 bases from V and 3 bases from J, with 15 bases between. Per germline, CDR1 MNHEY and CDR2 SVGEGT. The CDR3 is 15 amino acids. The CDR3 here is CASSLLGLNYNEQFF. The CDR3 DNA reads TGTGCCAGCAGCCTCTTGGGACTCAACTACAATGAGCAGTTCTTC.

This clonotype was recorded at least ten times. The chain combines TRBV30 with TRBJ2-7, with 9 bases matching TRBD1. This CDR3 is 14 amino acids long. Germline V gene data show CDR1 as GTSNPN and CDR2 as SVGIG (reference sequence). J was trimmed by 0 bases and V by 2 bases; bases with no gene match: 2. This CDR3 reads CAWSRTGASYEQYF. Here the CDR3 DNA reads TGTGCCTGGAGTCGGACAGGGGCCTCCTACGAGCAGTACTTC.

This clonotype was observed a handful of times. The chain couples TRBV6-2 or TRBV6-3 to TRBJ2-7, with TRBD1 matching over 7 bases. The CDR3 extends over 15 amino acids. Trimming cost V 2 bases and J 4 bases; bases outside gene matches: 8. The germline gives CDR1 MNHEY, CDR2 SVGEGT. The CDR3 nucleotides are TGTGCCAGCAGTTACGACAGGGTCCTGACTTACGAGCAGTACTTC. Translating gives CASSYDRVLTYEQYF.